The 28 T cell receptor beta chains listed next were all sequenced from one sample in a study of glioma-infiltrating T cells. TCR alpha and beta CDR3 regions were amplified from RNA using iRepertoire nested multiplex PCR. TCRdb itself ran the multiplex PCR reads through MiXCR, one entry per CDR3 protein. This table has around 190,000 distinct CDR3 sequences, around 40% appearing once. Sequenced input: glioma tissue, nonneoplastic brain tissue, or PBMCs (not recorded which). All receptors derive from a human donor with low-grade glioma or glioblastoma, undergoing nonglioma brain surgery, or in good health (not recorded which).

Note on this clonotype: A clone one base away is much larger, so this may be a read error. The chain couples TRBV4-1 to TRBJ2-7; perhaps D is TRBD1 or TRBD2 (5 bases each). Looked up from germline, CDR1 is MGHRA and CDR2 is YSYEKL. The length of the CDR3 is 14 residues. Trimming cost V 8 bases and J 0 bases, with 14 bases left between them. The CDR3 sequence is CASGDQRGSYEQYF. CDR3 DNA sequence: TGCGCCAGCGGGGACCAAAGGGGCTCCTACGAGCAGTACTTC.

On this clonotype itself: At one end, the junction sequence differs from germline, possibly due to a read error. The chain has TRBV20-1 and TRBJ2-1, with a tentative D call TRBD2 (5 bases). Germline CDR1 is DFQATT and CDR2 is SNEGSKA (reference sequence). The CDR3 has 13 residues. Here the CDR3 DNA reads TGCAGTGCTAGATTCGACTATCACAATGAGGAGTTCTTC. Residues: CSARFDYHNEEFF.

As concerns this clonotype: This may stem from a read error, because a much larger clone lies one nucleotide away. The chain has TRBV7-8 and TRBJ2-1; no clear D gene. The CDR3 loop spans 16 amino acids. The V gene lost 2 bases and the J gene lost 8 bases, with 19 bases spanning the gap. CDR1 and CDR2 (germline): SGHVS, FQNEAQ. CDR3 coding DNA: TGTGCCAGCAGCTTATTTGGAGACGGGCCCCAAGATGAGCAGTTCTTC. Protein: CASSLFGDGPQDEQFF.

The chain links TRBV5-4 to TRBJ2-3; D is perhaps TRBD2 (6 bases). The CDR3 length is 15 residues. Deletions cut 3 bases from V and 7 bases from J, with 18 bases between. Germline V CDR1 and CDR2: SGHNT, YYREEE (reference sequence). CDR3 sequence reads: CASSSPGTVENTQYF. In nucleotides, the CDR3 is TGTGCCAGCAGCTCTCCTGGGACTGTCGAAAATACGCAGTATTTT. The entire variable domain, with the rest obtained from reference TRBV5-4 and TRBJ2-3, is as follows: ETGVTQSPTHLIKTRGQQVTLRCSSQSGHNTVSWYQQALGQGPQFIFQYYREEENGRGNFPPRFSGLQFPNYSSELNVNALELDDSALYLCASSSPGTVENTQYFGPGTRLTVL.

This clonotype came up a few times. This chain connects TRBV5-1 to TRBJ2-1; 7 bases match TRBD2. With 2 bases clipped from V and 2 bases from J, the junction kept 4 bases outside the gene matches. Germline CDR1 is SGHRS and CDR2 is YFSETQ. The CDR3 has 15 amino acids. CDR3 DNA sequence: TGCGCCAGCAGCTTATCTAGCGGCGCCTACAATGAGCAGTTCTTC. It codes for CASSLSSGAYNEQFF.

The CDR3 bases are TGCAGCGTTGAAGGGACAGGTGACAAAGATACGCAGTATTTT. This encodes CSVEGTGDKDTQYF. This chain connects TRBV29-1 to TRBJ2-3, with 7 positions matching TRBD1. This CDR3 comprises 14 residues. The germline CDR1 and CDR2 sequences are SQVTM and ANQGSEA. J lost 5 bases, V lost 1 base, and 6 bases had no gene match.

Many counts were recorded for this clonotype. The chain uses TRBV20-1 and TRBJ1-1; no clear D. V was trimmed by 0 bases and J by 3 bases, leaving 11 bases between them. Germline CDR1 DFQATT, CDR2 SNEGSKA (reference sequence). CDR3 size: 14 residues. CDR3 sequence (DNA): TGCAGTGCTAGAGATATTTCGGGGTACACTGAAGCTTTCTTT. The encoded protein is CSARDISGYTEAFF.

The table lists this clonotype with a few counts. This may stem from a read error, because a much larger clone lies one nucleotide away. The chain uses TRBV7-2 and TRBJ2-1; D is uncertain. With 2 bases removed from V and 5 bases from J, the gap between germline ends came to 7 bases. CDR3 length: 13 residues. CDR1 and CDR2 (germline): SGHTA, FQGNSA. This chain's CDR3 is CASSLRPHNEQFF. In DNA, the CDR3 is TGTGCCAGCAGCTTACGGCCCCACAATGAGCAGTTCTTC. Full variable domain (missing parts from reference TRBV7-2 and TRBJ2-1): GAGVSQSPSNKVTEKGKDVELRCDPISGHTALYWYRQSLGQGLEFLIYFQGNSAPDKSGLPSDRFSAERTGGSVSTLTIQRTQQEDSAVYLCASSLRPHNEQFFGPGTRLTVL.

This clonotype has only a few counts. This rearrangement joins TRBV7-8 to TRBJ2-7; maybe TRBD1 (6 bases). This CDR3 contains 14 residues. Germline V gives CDR1 SGHVS, CDR2 FQNEAQ. Trimming removed 1 base at V and 6 bases at J, with 13 bases between. CDR3 coding DNA: TGTGCCAGCAGCTTAGTTTACAGGGAAGGCGAGCAGTACTTC. As protein: CASSLVYREGEQYF. The entire variable domain, with the rest obtained from reference TRBV7-8 and TRBJ2-7, is as follows: GAGVSQSPRYKVAKRGQDVALRCDPISGHVSLFWYQQALGQGPEFLTYFQNEAQLDKSGLPSDRFFAERPEGSVSTLKIQRTQQEDSAVYLCASSLVYREGEQYFGPGTRLTVT.

Regarding this clonotype: This sequence may be a read error, since a much larger clone differs from it by one base. This chain links TRBV11-2 with TRBJ2-5; D remains unclear. This CDR3 is 12 amino acids long. Per the germline V gene, CDR1 is SGHAT and CDR2 is FQNNGV. CDR3 sequence: CASSLEGETKYF. For the CDR3, the DNA is TGTGCCAGCAGCTTAGAAGGAGAGACCAAGTACTTC.

A remark on this clonotype: This may be a read error, as it is one base from a much larger clone. V is TRBV15 and J is TRBJ2-5, with TRBD1 matching 7 bases. Germline V gene lookup returns CDR1 LNHNV and CDR2 YYDKDF (reference sequence). The CDR3 runs 16 residues. CDR3 sequence reads: CATSRDRQGAQETPYF. CDR3 nucleotide sequence: TGTGCCACCAGCAGAGATCGACAGGGAGCTCAAGAGACCCCGTACTTC.

There are a few counts of this clonotype. A much larger clonotype is one base distant, so this may be a read error. The gene calls are TRBV20-1 and TRBJ2-7, with D possibly being TRBD2 (6 bases). Germline V gene data show CDR1 as DFQATT and CDR2 as SNEGSKA (reference sequence). V lost 8 bases to trimming and J lost 1 base, with 18 bases between them. CDR3 size: 14 residues. DNA for the CDR3: TGCAGTCCCCTGCGGCGGGACCTATCCTACGAGCAGTACTTC. It specifies CSPLRRDLSYEQYF.

In nucleotides, the CDR3 is TGTGCCAGCAGCTCCAAAGGTTATGGGGGGGATACGCAGTATTTT. Protein product: CASSSKGYGGDTQYF. J is TRBJ2-3 and V is TRBV7-3; D is perhaps TRBD2 (6 bases). Germline V gene sequence: CDR1 SGHTA, CDR2 FQGTGA. The CDR3 covers 15 residues. The ends were cut back, 4 bases at V and 6 bases at J, with 17 bases in the middle.

This clonotype showed up just a few times. For the CDR3, the DNA is TGTGCCAGCAGCCAAATGGCTATGGGGAATGAGCAGTTCTTC. As protein: CASSQMAMGNEQFF. The V and J genes are TRBV3-1 and TRBJ2-1; D not certain. The CDR3 contains 14 residues. From germline, CDR1 is LGHDT and CDR2 YNNKEL (reference sequence). V was cut by 2 bases and J by 7 bases, with 12 bases left in between.

The J gene is TRBJ2-7, the V gene TRBV29-1; tentative D call: TRBD2 (6 bases). CDR3 size: 11 residues. The germline CDR1 and CDR2 sequences are SQVTM and ANQGSEA. The ends were cut back, 3 bases at V and 7 bases at J, with 10 bases in the middle. In DNA form, the CDR3 reads TGCAGCGTTGATCGGGGGAAGGAGCAGTACTTC. It codes for CSVDRGKEQYF.

A note on this clonotype: A much larger clone lies a single base off, so this may be a read error. The chain links TRBV5-6 to TRBJ1-6; D call uncertain. V was shortened by 10 bases and J by 8 bases, with 13 bases between the two germline ends. The germline gives CDR1 SGHDT, CDR2 YYEEEE. The CDR3 length is 12 residues. CDR3 sequence: CAGTERYSPLHF. The DNA of the CDR3 is TGTGCCGGCACCGAGAGATATTCACCCCTCCACTTT.

Worth noting for this clonotype: This may be a read error, as it is one base from a much larger clone. V usage is TRBV24-1 and J usage is TRBJ1-2, with D hard to call. There are 14 residues in the CDR3. Germline assignment: CDR1 KGHDR and CDR2 SFDVKD. DNA of the CDR3: TGTGCCACTAGTATCCCCCCAAGATCAGGAGGCTACGCCTTC. Its protein product is CATSIPPRSGGYAF.

At least ten counts were recorded for this clonotype. V and J are TRBV12-3 or TRBV12-4 and TRBJ1-2; perhaps TRBD1 as D (6 bases). V was shortened by 7 bases and J by 2 bases, with 11 bases between the two germline ends. The CDR3 is 13 residues long. CDR3 loop: CASNPDRNYGYTF. Written as DNA, the CDR3 is TGTGCCAGCAACCCGGACAGAAACTATGGCTACACCTTC.

The chain joins TRBV30 to TRBJ2-3; possible D gene TRBD2, 5 bases. Per germline, CDR1 GTSNPN and CDR2 SVGIG (reference sequence). V was clipped by 0 bases and J by 0 bases, with 7 bases between them. The CDR3 spans 14 residues. The CDR3 region is CAWSVERSTDTQYF. The CDR3 coding sequence is TGTGCCTGGAGTGTCGAGCGGAGCACAGATACGCAGTATTTT.

This clonotype was seen a handful of times. The chain employs TRBV5-5 and TRBJ2-2, with 9 bases matching TRBD2. V shed 1 base, J shed 6 bases, and the junction held 1 base outside the gene matches. The CDR3 length is 14 residues. Looked up from germline, CDR1 is SGHKS and CDR2 is YYEKEE (reference sequence). The CDR3 bases are TGTGCCAGCAGCTTGATAGCGGGAGCCGGGGAGCTGTTTTTT. Amino acid sequence: CASSLIAGAGELFF.

Comment on this clonotype: A much larger clone sits a single nucleotide away, making a read error possible. The rearrangement joins TRBV24-1 to TRBJ2-3; unclear D gene. The CDR3 consists of 11 residues. Germline CDR1 KGHDR, CDR2 SFDVKD. V gave up 6 bases and J gave up 6 bases, with 6 bases separating them. CDR3 sequence (DNA): TGTGCCACCAGTATACAGGATACGCAGTATTTT. It translates to CATSIQDTQYF.

A word on this clonotype: A much larger clone differs from this one at a single base, so this may be a read error. The J gene is TRBJ2-3, the V gene TRBV20-1; the D gene could be TRBD1 or TRBD2 (6 bases each). The CDR3 is made up of 15 amino acids. Trimming took off 3 bases at V and 4 bases at J, with 17 bases between the two ends. CDR1 is DFQATT and CDR2 is SNEGSKA in the germline V gene (reference sequence). CDR3 in DNA: TGCAGTGCTAGTGGTCCCTTGGAGGGGGCAGATACGCAGTATTTT. Its translation is CSASGPLEGADTQYF.

The J gene is TRBJ1-5, the V gene TRBV12-5; unclear D gene. Looked up from germline, CDR1 is LGHNT and CDR2 is FRNRAP. The germline V and J ends were trimmed by 3 bases and 7 bases, with 4 bases remaining between them. This CDR3 contains 11 residues. In DNA, the CDR3 is TGTGCTAGTGGTTTAGGACAGCCCCAGCATTTT. This sequence encodes CASGLGQPQHF.

In its sample, this clonotype was seen many times. This sequence joins TRBV28 and TRBJ2-1; no clear D. Germline values: CDR1 MDHEN, CDR2 SYDVKM. The CDR3 totals 13 residues. V was clipped by 6 bases and J by 6 bases, with 12 bases between them. CDR3 in DNA: TGTGCCAGCAGGCTACCCGGCGCCAATGAGCAGTTCTTC. The encoded protein is CASRLPGANEQFF.

This clonotype was seen many times. The V and J genes are TRBV28 and TRBJ1-1, with D unresolved. The ends were cut back, 5 bases at V and 0 bases at J, with 10 bases in the middle. The CDR3 has 14 residues. Germline V lookup: CDR1 MDHEN, CDR2 SYDVKM. CDR3 residues: CASSGSHMNTEAFF. The CDR3 nucleotides read TGTGCCAGCAGTGGGAGCCACATGAACACTGAAGCTTTCTTT.

The V call is TRBV20-1, the J call TRBJ2-7, with D possibly matching TRBD2 (5 bases). Trimming stripped 2 bases from V and 5 bases from J, with 19 bases between. Germline CDR1 reads DFQATT; CDR2 reads SNEGSKA (reference sequence). The CDR3 loop spans 15 amino acids. The CDR3 sequence is CSARLLPLEGNEQYF. The CDR3, as DNA: TGCAGTGCTAGACTGTTACCACTAGAGGGAAACGAGCAGTACTTC.

About this clonotype: At one boundary the junction diverges from the germline segment, which might be a read error. The chain couples TRBV28 to TRBJ2-4; unclear D gene. The CDR3 covers 15 residues. CDR1 MDHEN and CDR2 SYDVKM come from the germline V gene. The CDR3 nucleotides are TGTGCCATCAGTTTAAGCCCGCAGGCCAATAACATTCAGTACTTC. It translates to CAISLSPQANNIQYF.

Details on this clonotype: With a much larger clone just one base away, this may be a read error. This chain links TRBV2 with TRBJ2-7, with D unclear. This CDR3 is 15 amino acids long. CDR1 SNHLY and CDR2 FYNNEI come from the germline V gene. Trimming took 3 bases from V and 7 from J, leaving 19 bases between them. DNA for the CDR3: TGTGCCAGCAGTGATATAAGAATACCTCCTTTAGAGCAGTACTTC. Protein product: CASSDIRIPPLEQYF.